The 19 T cell receptor beta chains presented below share a single source sample, sequenced in a study of T cells in Graves' hyperthyroidism and ophthalmopathy. The investigators amplified TCR beta CDR3 regions from RNA transcripts. When the TCR CDR3 underwent first-round RT-PCR, the HTBI primer set was used. TCRdb ran MiXCR on the multiplex PCR reads and lists one entry per CDR3 protein. The table records around 500,000 distinct CDR3 sequences, about 16% of them present only once. Sequenced material: blood. The receptor set was obtained from a woman aged 25-40 years with Graves' ophthalmopathy.

This clonotype has a count of ten or more. As DNA, the CDR3 is TGTGCCAGCAGTTTAGTCGGATTTTACTACGAGCAGTACTTC. It specifies CASSLVGFYYEQYF. The chain couples TRBV28 to TRBJ2-7; D not certain. CDR3 size: 14 residues. The ends were cut back, 2 bases at V and 3 bases at J, with 11 bases in the middle. The germline V gene has CDR1 MDHEN and CDR2 SYDVKM. Supplemented by reference TRBV28 and TRBJ2-7, the full variable domain reads DVKVTQSSRYLVKRTGEKVFLECVQDMDHENMFWYRQDPGLGLRLIYFSYDVKMKEKGDIPEGYSVSREKKERFSLILESASTNQTSMYLCASSLVGFYYEQYFGPGTRLTVT.

This clonotype was counted ten times or more. The V gene is TRBV2, the J gene TRBJ1-5; weak D call: TRBD1 (5 bases). With 7 bases removed from V and 2 bases from J, the gap between germline ends came to 12 bases. This CDR3 is built from 14 residues. Germline V gene lookup returns CDR1 SNHLY and CDR2 FYNNEI. This chain's CDR3 is CASTYRGGNQPQHF. For the CDR3, the DNA is TGTGCCAGCACTTATAGAGGGGGCAATCAGCCCCAGCATTTT.

This clonotype was picked up many times. The V and J genes are TRBV7-2 and TRBJ2-1, with no clear D. Trimming shortened V by 1 base and J by 5 bases, and 12 bases separated the two germline ends. This CDR3 region has 15 residues. Germline CDR1 and CDR2: SGHTA and FQGNSA. CDR3 sequence (DNA): TGTGCCAGCAGCTTAGGGAGACTCTCTCACAATGAGCAGTTCTTC. It translates to CASSLGRLSHNEQFF.

The table lists this clonotype with many counts. The chain employs TRBV2 and TRBJ2-5; 10 nucleotides agree with TRBD1. In germline, CDR1 is SNHLY, CDR2 FYNNEI. J gave up 5 bases and V 6 bases, and 3 bases lay outside the gene matches. This CDR3 comprises 13 residues. CDR3 DNA: TGTGCCAGCAGGGACAGGGGGTTCGAGACCCAGTACTTC. It codes for CASRDRGFETQYF.

The chain links TRBV7-8 to TRBJ1-1; perhaps TRBD1 as D (6 bases). Trimming cost V 5 bases and J 3 bases, with 25 bases left between them. The CDR3 contains 18 residues. Looked up from germline, CDR1 is SGHVS and CDR2 is FQNEAQ. The CDR3 DNA is TGTGCCAGCAGCAACCTAGACAGGACCTACTTTGGGGACACTGAAGCTTTCTTT. Its protein product is CASSNLDRTYFGDTEAFF.

The V call is TRBV20-1, the J call TRBJ2-2, with D unclear. The CDR3 is made up of 19 amino acids. CDR1 is DFQATT, CDR2 SNEGSKA, per germline (reference sequence). V gave up 0 bases and J gave up 4 bases, with 24 bases separating them. CDR3 coding DNA: TGCAGTGCTAGAGACGATTATGAAGGATCCCGTACGGTCACCGGGGAGCTGTTTTTT. It codes for CSARDDYEGSRTVTGELFF.

This clonotype was detected a few times. The chain links TRBV4-2 to TRBJ2-1; the D is unclear. The CDR3 is 14 amino acids. Germline CDR1 reads LGHNA; CDR2 reads YNFKEQ. Trimming left V 4 bases short and J 0 bases short, with 7 bases between. CDR3: CASSPLTSYNEQFF. DNA for the CDR3: TGTGCCAGCAGCCCCCTTACCTCCTACAATGAGCAGTTCTTC.

There are many counts of this clonotype. The rearrangement joins TRBV7-2 to TRBJ2-7; 8 bases line up with TRBD2. Germline trimming cut 5 bases from V and 2 bases from J; bases unmatched to any gene: 8. The CDR3 extends over 15 amino acids. In germline, CDR1 is SGHTA, CDR2 FQGNSA. Written as DNA, the CDR3 is TGTGCCAGCAGCCCCGGACTAGCCTCTACCTACGAGCAGTACTTC. This codes for CASSPGLASTYEQYF.

The V and J genes are TRBV19 and TRBJ1-1; no clear D gene. V lost 0 bases and J 1 base, leaving 9 bases between the germline ends. CDR1 and CDR2 from the germline V gene are LNHDA and SQIVND (reference sequence). The CDR3 contains 15 residues. This CDR3 reads CASSIDEFKNTEAFF. DNA for the CDR3: TGTGCCAGTAGTATAGACGAGTTCAAGAACACTGAAGCTTTCTTT.

This clonotype showed up just a few times. The genes are TRBV10-3 and TRBJ2-3; TRBD2 might be the D (5 bases). Trimming left V 2 bases short and J 2 bases short, with 8 bases between. Per the germline V gene, CDR1 is ENHRY and CDR2 is SYGVKD. The CDR3 has 14 residues. The CDR3 DNA reads as TGTGCCATCAGTGAGGAAGCGGTCACAGATACGCAGTATTTT. This codes for CAISEEAVTDTQYF.

This clonotype was counted between two and nine times. V usage is TRBV11-3 and J usage is TRBJ2-4; D may match TRBD1 or TRBD2 (6 bases each). V was cut by 1 base and J by 5 bases, with 9 bases left in between. This CDR3 has 14 residues. From germline, CDR1 is SGHNT and CDR2 YENEEA. The CDR3 region is CASSLGGAENIQYF. CDR3 sequence (DNA): TGTGCCAGCAGCTTAGGGGGGGCAGAAAACATTCAGTACTTC. The complete variable domain, with remaining parts taken from reference TRBV11-3 and TRBJ2-4, reads EAGVVQSPRYKIIEKKQPVAFWCNPISGHNTLYWYLQNLGQGPELLIRYENEEAVDDSQLPKDRFSAERLKGVDSTLKIQPAELGDSAVYLCASSLGGAENIQYFGAGTRLSVL.

This clonotype occurred many times. The chain combines TRBV3-1 with TRBJ1-5; TRBD1 might be the D (5 bases). In germline, CDR1 is LGHDT, CDR2 YNNKEL (reference sequence). Trimming shortened V by 3 bases and J by 6 bases, and 6 bases separated the two germline ends. This CDR3 has 12 residues. The CDR3 nucleotides read TGTGCCAGCAGCCAGAGGGGTCAGCCCCAGCATTTT. Translation gives CASSQRGQPQHF.

This clonotype was observed at least ten times. The gene calls are TRBV2 and TRBJ2-1; 12 bases map to TRBD1. The CDR3 runs 17 residues. Per the germline V gene, CDR1 is SNHLY and CDR2 is FYNNEI. With 6 bases clipped from V and 8 bases from J, the junction kept 14 bases outside the gene matches. CDR3 DNA: TGTGCCAGCAGAGCAATCGGGACAGGGGGCCGAGTAGATGAGCAGTTCTTC. Translated: CASRAIGTGGRVDEQFF. The complete variable domain, with remaining parts taken from reference TRBV2 and TRBJ2-1, reads EPEVTQTPSHQVTQMGQEVILRCVPISNHLYFYWYRQILGQKVEFLVSFYNNEISEKSEIFDDQFSVERPDGSNFTLKIRSTKLEDSAMYFCASRAIGTGGRVDEQFFGPGTRLTVL.

This clonotype was observed a handful of times. V is TRBV19 and J is TRBJ1-5; maybe TRBD1 (6 bases). Germline V gene lookup returns CDR1 LNHDA and CDR2 SQIVND (reference sequence). V lost 5 bases and J lost 3, with 17 bases in between. The CDR3 is 16 residues long. This CDR3 is CASSSRRGINNQPQHF. CDR3 nucleotides: TGTGCCAGTAGTTCTCGCAGGGGCATTAACAATCAGCCCCAGCATTTT.

This chain connects TRBV6-2 or TRBV6-3 to TRBJ2-2, with unresolved D. The length of the CDR3 is 13 residues. Germline CDR1 is MNHEY and CDR2 is SVGEGT. V was clipped by 5 bases and J by 8 bases, with 12 bases between them. The CDR3 nucleotides read TGTGCCAGCAGTGCTTTAAGGACGGGGGAGCTGTTTTTT. It translates to CASSALRTGELFF.

Ten or more counts support this clonotype. The gene calls are TRBV20-1 and TRBJ2-3; 9 bases are shared with TRBD2. The germline gives CDR1 DFQATT, CDR2 SNEGSKA (reference sequence). The CDR3 extends over 12 amino acids. V lost 4 bases and J lost 4; bases outside the gene matches: 0. This CDR3 reads CSAKRGADTQYF. Written as DNA, the CDR3 is TGCAGTGCTAAGCGGGGGGCAGATACGCAGTATTTT.

The chain recombines TRBV29-1 with TRBJ2-2; the D is unclear. The CDR3 length is 14 residues. Germline CDR1 and CDR2: SQVTM and ANQGSEA. V was clipped by 7 bases and J by 0 bases, with 12 bases between them. CDR3 residues: CSAPTSTNTGELFF. CDR3 in DNA: TGCAGCGCCCCGACATCAACGAACACCGGGGAGCTGTTTTTT.

This clonotype came up many times. The chain joins TRBV6-2 or TRBV6-3 to TRBJ2-1, with D possibly matching TRBD2 (6 bases). This CDR3 is 17 amino acids long. CDR1 is MNHEY, CDR2 SVGEGT, per germline. V lost 4 bases, J lost 4 bases, and 20 bases lay in between. DNA for the CDR3: TGTGCCAGCAGTTCGATTTTCGGGGGAGGCGGTTACAATGAGCAGTTCTTC. Protein: CASSSIFGGGGYNEQFF.

At least ten counts were recorded for this clonotype. The J gene is TRBJ1-5, the V gene TRBV20-1; the match to TRBD1 covers 7 bases. Germline V gene data show CDR1 as DFQATT and CDR2 as SNEGSKA (reference sequence). Unmatched junction bases numbered 8, after V lost 6 bases and J lost 0 bases. CDR3 size: 15 residues. The DNA of the CDR3 is TGCAGTGCCCCAAGGGGGACAGATAGCAATCAGCCCCAGCATTTT. Protein sequence: CSAPRGTDSNQPQHF.